The 19 T cell receptor delta chains in this list originate from one sample, sequenced in a study of γδ T cells in repeated Plasmodium falciparum infection. TCRdb called clones anew from the multiplex PCR reads with CATT. The data contain tens of thousands of delta-chain clones, about 1.5% of them singletons. Gammadelta T cells were flow-sorted from PBMC into Vgamma9/Vdelta2+ and Vdelta2-negative populations for bulk analysis. Sequencing used gamma-delta T cells from blood. Every receptor here comes from a pool of human donors (malaria-infected and uninfected, not separated).

This clone was detected only a few times. This likely traces to a read error, being one base from a far larger clone. In the same sample, other DNA sequences code for this CDR3. J is TRDJ1 and V is TRDV1; TRDD3 agrees at 8 bases. Germline values: CDR1 TSWWSYY, CDR2 QGS. The CDR3 is 18 residues long. The DNA for the CDR3 is TGTGCTCTTGGGTCTCTCTACTGGGGGTCTCCGTACACCGACAAACTCATCTTT. Its translation: CALGSLYWGSPYTDKLIF.

Concerning this clone itself: This DNA's translation differs at residue 14 from TCRdb's protein, which comes from a much larger clone; a read error is likely, and the protein shown is translated from the DNA. The chain couples TRDV1 to TRDJ1; no firm D call. The J gene, left out of TCRdb, was set here by checking the DNA against germline. There are 17 residues in the CDR3. CDR1 TSWWSYY and CDR2 QGS come from the germline V gene. CDR3 protein: CALGDLHRNGLADRLIF. The CDR3 DNA reads as TGTGCTCTTGGGGACCTCCACCGTAATGGGCTAGCCGATAGACTCATCTTT.

On this clone itself: Given a far larger clone just one base away, this is likely a sequencing read error. Additional DNA sequences in this sample encode the identical CDR3. V is TRDV1 and J is TRDJ1; a possible D gene is TRDD3 (9 bases). The V end was cut by 5 bases, the J end by 0 bases, with 37 bases between. The CDR3 totals 23 residues. Germline V CDR1 and CDR2: TSWWSYY, QGS. The CDR3: CALGKPSSYRGYATLGYTDKLIF. In DNA form, the CDR3 reads TGTGCTCTTGGGAAGCCCTCTTCCTACAGGGGATACGCCACACTCGGGTACACCGATAAACTCATCTTT.

This clone was recorded at least ten times. A far larger clone is only one base removed, so a read error is likely. Additional DNA sequences in this sample encode the identical CDR3. The chain has TRDV1 and TRDJ1; possibly TRDD3 for D (5 bases). Germline CDR1 TSWWSYY, CDR2 QGS. This CDR3 is 17 amino acids long. V lost 3 bases, J lost 3 bases, and 20 bases lay in between. This CDR3 reads CALGDLTGGPAPDKLIF. Here the CDR3 DNA reads TGTGCTCTTGGGGATCTCACAGGGGGCCCTGCTCCCGATAAACTCATCTTT.

To note about this clone: The protein TCRdb gives is from a much larger clone and does not agree with this DNA's translation at residue 14, likely a read error; the protein shown here comes from the DNA. The chain uses TRDV1 and TRDJ1, with D possibly being TRDD3 (5 bases). No J gene was available from TCRdb, and it was assigned here by a germline match of the DNA. Trimming stripped 4 bases from V and 5 bases from J, with 32 bases between. Germline CDR1 is TSWWSYY and CDR2 is QGS. The CDR3 runs to 20 residues. CDR3 bases: TGTGCTCTTGGGGGGACGCGGTTATTAGGGGGCACCCGGAGAGCAGATAAACTCATCTTT. Translated: CALGGTRLLGGTRRADKLIF.

The sample holds a few counts of this clone. TCRdb attributes to this sequence the protein of a much larger clone, which differs from the DNA translation at residue 18; a read error is likely, and the protein displayed is translated from the DNA. The rearrangement joins TRDV1 to TRDJ1, with a possible D match to TRDD3 (6 bases). This CDR3 region has 22 residues. Germline values: CDR1 TSWWSYY, CDR2 QGS. Here the CDR3 DNA reads TGTGCTCTTGGGGAACCTCGGAGAAGAGATACGCGGACACCATTCCACAGCGGTAAAGTCATCTTT. Translated: CALGEPRRRDTRTPFHSGKVIF.

This clone was counted a few times. The TCRdb protein comes from a much larger clone and disagrees with this DNA's translation at residue 19, likely due to a read error; the protein given here is derived from the DNA. V and J are TRDV1 and TRDJ1, with 7 bases that match TRDD3. CDR1 and CDR2 from the germline V gene are TSWWSYY and QGS. This CDR3 has 21 residues. Written as DNA, the CDR3 is TGTGCTCTTGGGGTTTCGCCTACTCTATCTTACTGGGGATTTTACACCGATAAACCCATCTTT. It is translated as CALGVSPTLSYWGFYTDKPIF.

There are a few counts of this clone. Given a far larger clone just one base away, this is likely a sequencing read error. Additional DNA sequences in this sample encode the identical CDR3. V is TRDV1 and J is TRDJ1, with 10 bases that match TRDD3. TCRdb gives no J gene; it was assigned here by matching the DNA to germline. The germline CDR1 and CDR2 sequences are TSWWSYY and QGS. The CDR3 consists of 21 residues. Here the CDR3 reads CALGAHSYVGGGYSETDKLIF. The CDR3 DNA reads as TGTGCTCTCGGGGCCCATTCCTACGTTGGTGGGGGATACTCAGAAACCGATAAACTCATCTTT.

On this clone itself: The protein TCRdb lists belongs to a much larger clone and differs from this DNA's translation at residue 16, which points to a read error; the protein shown is made from the DNA. This chain uses TRDV1 with TRDJ1, with no clear D. Trimming stripped 0 bases from V and 6 bases from J, with 29 bases between. The CDR3 has 20 residues. The germline gives CDR1 TSWWSYY, CDR2 QGS. This CDR3 is CALGELGPYGNGHQAYKLIF. The CDR3 DNA reads as TGTGCTCTTGGGGAACTAGGGCCCTATGGCAATGGCCACCAAGCCTATAAACTCATCTTT.

As concerns this clone: The protein TCRdb gives is from a much larger clone and does not agree with this DNA's translation at residue 21, likely a read error; the protein shown here comes from the DNA. The J gene is TRDJ1, the V gene TRDV1; D is possibly TRDD3 (6 bases). TCRdb leaves out the J gene; it was filled in here by matching the DNA to germline. V was cut by 0 bases and J by 7 bases, with 45 bases left in between. This CDR3 contains 25 residues. The germline V gene encodes CDR1 TSWWSYY and CDR2 QGS. The CDR3 nucleotides are TGTGCTCTTGGGGAACTTAGATACACCACACTACCCCTCTTATCGCTGGGGATCGAGGCCGGTAAACTCATCTTT. Amino acids: CALGELRYTTLPLLSLGIEAGKLIF.

This clone was counted only a few times. The protein recorded in TCRdb matches a much larger clone and deviates from this DNA's translation at residue 4, suggesting a read error; the protein here is obtained by translating the DNA. The CDR3 DNA reads TGTGCCTGTGGCGCAGCATACTGGGGGATACGGTCCCCATACACCGATAAACTCATCTTT. Translating gives CACGAAYWGIRSPYTDKLIF. The gene calls are TRDV2 and TRDJ1, with 13 bases fitting TRDD3. The J gene was missing in TCRdb and was found by matching the end of the DNA to germline. The V segment lost 5 bases and the J segment 0 bases; nucleotides outside the gene matches: 17. This CDR3 has 20 residues. The germline V gene has CDR1 GEAIGNYY and CDR2 EKD.

Remarks on this clone: This DNA's translation and the protein TCRdb lists, from a much larger clone, do not match at residue 5, likely due to a read error; the protein shown is translated from the DNA. The J gene is TRDJ1, the V gene TRDV1; TRDD3 matches at 13 bases. V was clipped by 4 bases and J by 0 bases; unmatched bases: 35. Germline CDR1 is TSWWSYY and CDR2 is QGS. This CDR3 has 27 amino acids. CDR3 DNA sequence: TGTGCTCTTGGGGGACCACCCTCCTTCCTACGGCGAGTACTGGGGGATACGCTCACCCCGTACACCGATAAACTCATCTTT. This sequence encodes CALGGPPSFLRRVLGDTLTPYTDKLIF.

Notes on this clone: For this DNA, TCRdb reports the protein of a much larger clone, which diverges at residue 18, most likely from a read error; the protein presented here is translated directly from the DNA. TRDV1 is the V gene, and the J gene was not called. Germline V gene data show CDR1 as TSWWSYY and CDR2 as QGS. The CDR3 spans 20 residues. CDR3 sequence: CALGEPHSSVSFPDVDKPIF. CDR3 coding DNA: TGTGCTCTTGGGGAACCCCACTCCTCAGTATCATTCCCTGATGTGGATAAACCCATCTTT.

Regarding this clone: The protein recorded in TCRdb matches a much larger clone and deviates from this DNA's translation at residue 5, suggesting a read error; the protein here is obtained by translating the DNA. The chain combines TRDV3 with TRDJ1, with a tentative D call TRDD2 (6 bases). TCRdb lists no J gene, so it was determined here by aligning the DNA to germline. The germline V and J ends were trimmed by 0 bases and 6 bases, with 32 bases remaining between them. Germline V gene data show CDR1 as TVYSNPD and CDR2 as GDNSRS (reference sequence). The CDR3 totals 19 residues. The CDR3 DNA is TGTGCCTTTAGGTACGCACTACCTTTCCTAAGGGGACCCGACTATAAACTCATCTTT. Translating it yields CAFRYALPFLRGPDYKLIF.

This clone showed up many times. TCRdb has a much larger clone's protein, which differs at residue 4 from the translation of this DNA, likely because of a read error; what is shown is the protein translated from the DNA. The chain uses TRDV3 and TRDJ1, with 12 bases aligning to TRDD3. Germline V gene data show CDR1 as TVYSNPD and CDR2 as GDNSRS (reference sequence). The CDR3 spans 22 residues. V shed 1 base, J shed 0 bases, and the junction held 24 bases outside the gene matches. Here the CDR3 reads CAFIRTFRGWGIRVLNTDKLIF. Written as DNA, the CDR3 is TGTGCCTTTATCCGAACTTTTCGGGGCTGGGGGATACGAGTGCTTAACACCGATAAACTCATCTTT.

A remark on this clone: A clone one base away is much larger, so this may be a read error. The gene calls are TRDV3 and TRDJ1, with TRDD3 matching over 13 bases. Per the germline V gene, CDR1 is TVYSNPD and CDR2 is GDNSRS (reference sequence). The CDR3 is 20 residues long. CDR3 sequence reads: CAFLLPTGYWGIRRTDELIF. As DNA, the CDR3 is TGTGCCTTTCTTCTTCCTACGGGTTACTGGGGGATACGGAGGACCGATGAACTCATCTTT. The variable domain in full, completed from reference TRDV3 and TRDJ1, reads CDKVTQSSPDQTVASGSEVVLLCTYDTVYSNPDLFWYRIRPDYSFQFVFYGDNSRSEGADFTQGRFSVKHILTQKAFHLVISPVRTEDSATYYCAFLLPTGYWGIRRTDELIFGKGTRVTVEP.

Worth noting for this clone: This probably arose from a read error, given a far larger clone one base away. The sample has other DNA sequences that encode this CDR3 too. The V and J genes are TRDV1 and TRDJ1; TRDD3 matches at 9 bases. Per germline, CDR1 TSWWSYY and CDR2 QGS. The CDR3 is 21 amino acids. This CDR3 is CALGERSRGLPSGGYTDKLIF. CDR3 DNA: TGTGCTCTTGGGGAACGGTCTCGAGGGCTACCTTCCGGGGGATACACCGATAAGCTCATCTTT.

This clone occurred many times. The V and J genes are TRDV1 and TRDJ1, with a tentative D call TRDD3 (6 bases). The CDR3 contains 18 residues. The V gene's germline CDR1 is TSWWSYY and CDR2 QGS. The ends were cut back, 2 bases at V and 7 bases at J, with 26 bases in the middle. The CDR3 spells CALGESWGSHYLPLKLIF. CDR3 bases: TGTGCTCTTGGGGAAAGTTGGGGATCCCACTACTTACCCCTTAAACTCATCTTT.

In this sample, this clone turned up many times. TCRdb pairs this DNA with a much larger clone's protein that differs at residue 5, likely a read error; the protein shown was translated from the DNA. V and J are TRDV2 and TRDJ1, with TRDD3 identical over 10 bases. Germline CDR1 reads GEAIGNYY; CDR2 reads EKD. CDR3 length: 17 residues. With 3 bases clipped from V and 0 bases from J, the junction kept 9 bases outside the gene matches. In DNA, the CDR3 is TGTGCCTGTGACGCCGTCCCTACTGGGGGATACACCGATAAACTCATCTTT. It translates to CACDAVPTGGYTDKLIF.